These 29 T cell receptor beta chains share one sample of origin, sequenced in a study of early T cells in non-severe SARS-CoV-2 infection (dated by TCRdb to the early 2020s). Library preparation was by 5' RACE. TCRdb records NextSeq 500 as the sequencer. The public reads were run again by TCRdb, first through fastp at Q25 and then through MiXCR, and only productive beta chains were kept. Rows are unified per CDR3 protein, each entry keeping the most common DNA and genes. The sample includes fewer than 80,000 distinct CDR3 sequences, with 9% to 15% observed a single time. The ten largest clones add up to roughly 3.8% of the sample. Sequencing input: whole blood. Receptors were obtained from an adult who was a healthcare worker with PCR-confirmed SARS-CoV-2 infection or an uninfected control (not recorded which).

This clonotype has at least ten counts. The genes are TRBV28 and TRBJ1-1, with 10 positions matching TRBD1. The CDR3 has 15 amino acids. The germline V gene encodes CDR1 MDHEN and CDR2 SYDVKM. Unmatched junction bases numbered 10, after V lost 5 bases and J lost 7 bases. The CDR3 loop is CASSHAGTGDFEAFF. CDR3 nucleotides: TGTGCCAGCAGTCACGCCGGGACAGGGGATTTTGAAGCTTTCTTT.

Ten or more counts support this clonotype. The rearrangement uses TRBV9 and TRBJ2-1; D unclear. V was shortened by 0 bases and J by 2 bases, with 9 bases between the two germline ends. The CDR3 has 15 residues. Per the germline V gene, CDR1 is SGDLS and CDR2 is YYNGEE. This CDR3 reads CASSVVIAPYNEQFF. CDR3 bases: TGTGCCAGCAGCGTAGTGATAGCCCCCTACAATGAGCAGTTCTTC. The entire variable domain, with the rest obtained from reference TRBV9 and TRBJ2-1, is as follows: DSGVTQTPKHLITATGQRVTLRCSPRSGDLSVYWYQQSLDQGLQFLIQYYNGEERAKGNILERFSAQQFPDLHSELNLSSLELGDSALYFCASSVVIAPYNEQFFGPGTRLTVL.

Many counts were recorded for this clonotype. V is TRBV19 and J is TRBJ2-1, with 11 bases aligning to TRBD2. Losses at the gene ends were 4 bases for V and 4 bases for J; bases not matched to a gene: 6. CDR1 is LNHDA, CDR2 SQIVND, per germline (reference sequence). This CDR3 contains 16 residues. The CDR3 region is CASSRKTSGIYNEQFF. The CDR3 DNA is TGTGCCAGTAGTAGAAAGACTAGCGGGATATACAATGAGCAGTTCTTC.

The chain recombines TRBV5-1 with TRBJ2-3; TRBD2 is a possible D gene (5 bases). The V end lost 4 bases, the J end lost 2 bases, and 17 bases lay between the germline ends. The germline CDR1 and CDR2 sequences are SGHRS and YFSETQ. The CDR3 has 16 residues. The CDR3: CASSRPLVGVTDTQYF. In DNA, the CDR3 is TGCGCCAGCAGCCGTCCACTAGTGGGAGTCACAGATACGCAGTATTTT.

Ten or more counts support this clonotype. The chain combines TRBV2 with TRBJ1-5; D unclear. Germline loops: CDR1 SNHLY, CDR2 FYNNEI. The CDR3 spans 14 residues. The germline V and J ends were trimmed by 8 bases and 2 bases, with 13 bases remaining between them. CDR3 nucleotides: TGTGCCAGCTCGAGGCCGAGGGGCAATCAGCCCCAGCATTTT. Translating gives CASSRPRGNQPQHF. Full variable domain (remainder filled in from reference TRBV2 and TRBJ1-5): EPEVTQTPSHQVTQMGQEVILRCVPISNHLYFYWYRQILGQKVEFLVSFYNNEISEKSEIFDDQFSVERPDGSNFTLKIRSTKLEDSAMYFCASSRPRGNQPQHFGDGTRLSIL.

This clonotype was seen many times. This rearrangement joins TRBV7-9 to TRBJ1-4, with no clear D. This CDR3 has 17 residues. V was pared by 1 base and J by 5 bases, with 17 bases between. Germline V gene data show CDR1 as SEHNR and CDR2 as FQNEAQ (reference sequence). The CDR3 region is CASSLGGGWELNEKLFF. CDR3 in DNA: TGTGCCAGCAGCTTAGGAGGTGGTTGGGAACTCAATGAAAAACTGTTTTTT.

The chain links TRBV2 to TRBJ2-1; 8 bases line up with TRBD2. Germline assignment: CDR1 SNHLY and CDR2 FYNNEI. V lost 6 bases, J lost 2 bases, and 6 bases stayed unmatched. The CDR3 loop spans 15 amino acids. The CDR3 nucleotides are TGTGCCAGCAGACTTAGCGGGATCGCCTACAATGAGCAGTTCTTC. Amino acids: CASRLSGIAYNEQFF.

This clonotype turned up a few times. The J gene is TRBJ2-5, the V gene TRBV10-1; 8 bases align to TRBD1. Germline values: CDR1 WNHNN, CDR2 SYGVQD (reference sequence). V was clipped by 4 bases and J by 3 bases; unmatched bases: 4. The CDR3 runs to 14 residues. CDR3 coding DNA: TGCGCCAGCAGTGCGGCAGGGGGCGAAGAGACCCAGTACTTC. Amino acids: CASSAAGGEETQYF.

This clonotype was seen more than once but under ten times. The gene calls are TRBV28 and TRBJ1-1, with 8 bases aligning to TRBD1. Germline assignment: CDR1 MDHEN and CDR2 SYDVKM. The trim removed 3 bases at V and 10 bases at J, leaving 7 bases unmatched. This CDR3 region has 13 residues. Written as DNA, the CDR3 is TGTGCCAGCAGTTTGGCGGACAGGGTAGCAGCTTTCTTT. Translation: CASSLADRVAAFF.

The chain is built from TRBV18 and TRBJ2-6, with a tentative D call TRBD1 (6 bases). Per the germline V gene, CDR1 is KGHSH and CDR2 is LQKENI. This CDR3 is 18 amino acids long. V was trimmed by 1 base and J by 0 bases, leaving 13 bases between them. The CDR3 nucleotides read TGTGCCAGCTCACCACGACCGACAGGTGCCTCTGGGGCCAACGTCCTGACTTTC. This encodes CASSPRPTGASGANVLTF.

CDR3 coding DNA: TGTGCCAGCAGCCGGAGCCGGGGAAGGGAGCTGTTTTTT. Its translation: CASSRSRGRELFF. The chain couples TRBV7-2 to TRBJ2-2; D is possibly TRBD2 (5 bases). Germline V CDR1 and CDR2: SGHTA, FQGNSA. Trimming removed 5 bases at V and 9 bases at J, with 13 bases between. The CDR3 consists of 13 residues.

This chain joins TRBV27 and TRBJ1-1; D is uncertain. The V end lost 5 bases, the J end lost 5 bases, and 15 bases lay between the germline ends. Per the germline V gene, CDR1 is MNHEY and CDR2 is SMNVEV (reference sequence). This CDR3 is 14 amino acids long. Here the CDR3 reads CASSPRVDGTEAFF. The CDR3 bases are TGTGCCAGCAGTCCCCGGGTCGACGGGACTGAAGCTTTCTTT.

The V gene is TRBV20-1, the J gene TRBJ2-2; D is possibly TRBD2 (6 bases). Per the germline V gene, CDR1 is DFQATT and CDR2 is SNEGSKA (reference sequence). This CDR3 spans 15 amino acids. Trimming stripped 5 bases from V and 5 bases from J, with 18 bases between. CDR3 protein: CSAPARGGGTGELFF. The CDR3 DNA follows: TGCAGTGCTCCGGCGCGCGGAGGAGGGACCGGGGAGCTGTTTTTT.

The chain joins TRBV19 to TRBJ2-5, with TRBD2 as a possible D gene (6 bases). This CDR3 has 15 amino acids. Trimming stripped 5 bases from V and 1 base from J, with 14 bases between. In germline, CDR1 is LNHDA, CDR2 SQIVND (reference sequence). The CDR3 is CASSAGTGVQETQYF. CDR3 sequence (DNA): TGTGCCAGTAGTGCCGGGACGGGAGTCCAAGAGACCCAGTACTTC.

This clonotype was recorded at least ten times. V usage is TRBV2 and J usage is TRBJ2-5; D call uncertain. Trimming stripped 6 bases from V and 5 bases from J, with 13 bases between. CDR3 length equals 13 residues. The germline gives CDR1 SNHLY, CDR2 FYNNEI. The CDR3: CASSPPGTETQYF. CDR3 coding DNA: TGTGCCAGCAGCCCGCCAGGAACGGAGACCCAGTACTTC.

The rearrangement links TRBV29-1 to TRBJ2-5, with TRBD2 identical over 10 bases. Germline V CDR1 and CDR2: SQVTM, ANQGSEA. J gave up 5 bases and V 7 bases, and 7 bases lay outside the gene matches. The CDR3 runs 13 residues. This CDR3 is CSGGLAGAETQYF. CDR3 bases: TGCAGCGGGGGGCTAGCGGGAGCGGAGACCCAGTACTTC. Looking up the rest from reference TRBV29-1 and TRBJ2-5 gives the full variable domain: SAVISQKPSRDICQRGTSLTIQCQVDSQVTMMFWYRQQPGQSLTLIATANQGSEATYESGFVIDKFPISRPNLTFSTLTVSNMSPEDSSIYLCSGGLAGAETQYFGPGTRLLVL.

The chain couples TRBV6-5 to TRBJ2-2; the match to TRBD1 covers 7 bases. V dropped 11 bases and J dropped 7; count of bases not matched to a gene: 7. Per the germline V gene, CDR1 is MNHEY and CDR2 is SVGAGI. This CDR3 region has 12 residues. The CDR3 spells CAVGTEIGELFF. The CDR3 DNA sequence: TGTGCCGTCGGGACAGAAATCGGGGAGCTGTTTTTT.

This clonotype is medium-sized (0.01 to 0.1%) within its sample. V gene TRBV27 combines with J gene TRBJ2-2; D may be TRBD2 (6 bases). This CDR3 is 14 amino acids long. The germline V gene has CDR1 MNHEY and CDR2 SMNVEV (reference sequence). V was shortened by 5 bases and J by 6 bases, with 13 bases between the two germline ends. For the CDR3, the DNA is TGTGCCAGCAGTCCGGACTATTTCGCCGGGGAGCTGTTTTTT. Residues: CASSPDYFAGELFF.

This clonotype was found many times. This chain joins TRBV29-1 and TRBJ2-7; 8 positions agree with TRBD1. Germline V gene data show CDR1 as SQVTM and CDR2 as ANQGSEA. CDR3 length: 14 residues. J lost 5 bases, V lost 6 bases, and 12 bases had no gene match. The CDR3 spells CSVYSGQEVHEQYF. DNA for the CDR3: TGCAGCGTCTACTCGGGACAGGAGGTCCACGAGCAGTACTTC.

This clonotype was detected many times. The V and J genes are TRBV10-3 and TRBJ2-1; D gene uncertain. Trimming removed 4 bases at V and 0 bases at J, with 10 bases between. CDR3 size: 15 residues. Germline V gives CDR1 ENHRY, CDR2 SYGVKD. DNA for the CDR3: TGTGCCATCAGTGGGAGCCAAGACTCCTACAATGAGCAGTTCTTC. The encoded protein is CAISGSQDSYNEQFF.

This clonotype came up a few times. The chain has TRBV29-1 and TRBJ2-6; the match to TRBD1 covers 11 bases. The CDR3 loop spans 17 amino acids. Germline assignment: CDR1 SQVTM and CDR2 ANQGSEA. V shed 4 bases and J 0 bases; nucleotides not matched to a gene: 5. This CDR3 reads CSVATGTGGSGANVLTF. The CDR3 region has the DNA TGCAGCGTTGCGACCGGGACAGGGGGCTCTGGGGCCAACGTCCTGACTTTC.

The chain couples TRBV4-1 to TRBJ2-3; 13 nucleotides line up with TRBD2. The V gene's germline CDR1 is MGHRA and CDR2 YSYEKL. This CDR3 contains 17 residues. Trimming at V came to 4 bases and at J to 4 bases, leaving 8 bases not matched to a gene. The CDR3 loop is CASSRILAGGPPDTQYF. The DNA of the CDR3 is TGCGCCAGCAGCCGGATACTAGCGGGAGGGCCCCCAGATACGCAGTATTTT.

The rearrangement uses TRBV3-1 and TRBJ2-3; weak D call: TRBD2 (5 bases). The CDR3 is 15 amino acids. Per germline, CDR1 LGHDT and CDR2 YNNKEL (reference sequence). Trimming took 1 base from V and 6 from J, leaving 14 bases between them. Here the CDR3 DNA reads TGTGCCAGCAGCCAAGTAGAGGGATCGAGGGATACGCAGTATTTT. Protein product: CASSQVEGSRDTQYF.

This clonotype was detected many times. This CDR3 is CASNALSSTDTQYF. Here the CDR3 DNA reads TGTGCCAGCAACGCCTTGAGTAGCACAGATACGCAGTATTTT. The V gene is TRBV11-2, the J gene TRBJ2-3; D unresolved. Germline CDR1 and CDR2: SGHAT and FQNNGV. V was pared by 7 bases and J by 0 bases, with 11 bases between. This CDR3 comprises 14 residues.

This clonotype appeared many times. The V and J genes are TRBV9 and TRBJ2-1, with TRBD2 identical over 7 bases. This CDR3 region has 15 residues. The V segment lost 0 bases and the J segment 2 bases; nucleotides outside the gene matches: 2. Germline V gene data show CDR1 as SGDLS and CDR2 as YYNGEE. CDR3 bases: TGTGCCAGCAGCGTAGAGCGGGAAGCCTACAATGAGCAGTTCTTC. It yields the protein CASSVEREAYNEQFF.

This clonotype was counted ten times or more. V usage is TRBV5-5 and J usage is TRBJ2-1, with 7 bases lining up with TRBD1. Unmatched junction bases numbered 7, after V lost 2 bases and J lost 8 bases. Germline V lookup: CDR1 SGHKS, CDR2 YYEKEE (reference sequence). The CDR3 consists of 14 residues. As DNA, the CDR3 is TGTGCCAGCAGCTTTACGACAGGGCCCCATGAGCAGTTCTTC. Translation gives CASSFTTGPHEQFF.

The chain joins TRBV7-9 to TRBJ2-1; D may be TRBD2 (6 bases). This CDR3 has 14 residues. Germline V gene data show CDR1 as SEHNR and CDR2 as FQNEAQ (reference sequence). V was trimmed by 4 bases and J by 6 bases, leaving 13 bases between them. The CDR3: CASSSSGTANEQFF. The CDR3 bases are TGTGCCAGCAGCTCTTCCGGGACTGCCAATGAGCAGTTCTTC.

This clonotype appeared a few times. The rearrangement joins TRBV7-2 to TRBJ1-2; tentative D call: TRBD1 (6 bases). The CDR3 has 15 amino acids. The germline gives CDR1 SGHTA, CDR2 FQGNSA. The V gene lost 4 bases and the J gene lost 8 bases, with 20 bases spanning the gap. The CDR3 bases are TGTGCCAGCAGCTCCGGGCCGGGACGTGGGGGCGGCTACACCTTC. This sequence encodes CASSSGPGRGGGYTF. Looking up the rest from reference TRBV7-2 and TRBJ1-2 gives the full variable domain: GAGVSQSPSNKVTEKGKDVELRCDPISGHTALYWYRQSLGQGLEFLIYFQGNSAPDKSGLPSDRFSAERTGGSVSTLTIQRTQQEDSAVYLCASSSGPGRGGGYTFGSGTRLTVV.

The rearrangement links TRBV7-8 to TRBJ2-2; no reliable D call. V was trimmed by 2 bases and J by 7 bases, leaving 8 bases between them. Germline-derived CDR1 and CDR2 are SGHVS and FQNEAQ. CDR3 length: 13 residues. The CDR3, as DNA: TGTGCCAGCAGCTTAATCGTCGACGGGGAGCTGTTTTTT. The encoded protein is CASSLIVDGELFF.